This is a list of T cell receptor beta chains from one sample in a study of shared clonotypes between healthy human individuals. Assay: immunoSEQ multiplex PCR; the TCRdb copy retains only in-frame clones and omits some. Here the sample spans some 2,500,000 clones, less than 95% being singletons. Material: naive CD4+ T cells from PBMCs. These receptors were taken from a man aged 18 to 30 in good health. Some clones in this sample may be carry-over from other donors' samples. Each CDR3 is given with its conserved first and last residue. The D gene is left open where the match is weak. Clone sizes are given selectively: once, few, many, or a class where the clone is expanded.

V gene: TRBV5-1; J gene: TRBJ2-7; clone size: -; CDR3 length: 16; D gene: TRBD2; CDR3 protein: CASSSGLAGGVYEQYF; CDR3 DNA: TGCGCCAGCAGCTCGGGTCTAGCGGGAGGAGTATACGAGCAGTACTTC
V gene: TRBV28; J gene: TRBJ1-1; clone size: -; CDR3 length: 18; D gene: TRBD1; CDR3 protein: CASKLTTGGMVLNTEAFF; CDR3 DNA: TGTGCCAGCAAACTAACGACAGGGGGCATGGTGTTGAACACTGAAGCTTTCTTT
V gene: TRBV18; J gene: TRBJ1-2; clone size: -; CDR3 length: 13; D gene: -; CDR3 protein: CASSPLAGEGYTF; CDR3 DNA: TGTGCCAGCTCACCATTGGCAGGGGAGGGCTACACCTTC
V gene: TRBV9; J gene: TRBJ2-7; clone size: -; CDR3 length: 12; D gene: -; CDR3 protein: CASSVPGGEQYF; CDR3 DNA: TGTGCCAGCAGCGTACCTGGCGGCGAGCAGTACTTC
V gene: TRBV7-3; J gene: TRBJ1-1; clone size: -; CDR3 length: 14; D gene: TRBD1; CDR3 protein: CASSLTGGNTEAFF; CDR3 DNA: TGTGCCAGCAGCCTTACAGGGGGGAACACTGAAGCTTTCTTT
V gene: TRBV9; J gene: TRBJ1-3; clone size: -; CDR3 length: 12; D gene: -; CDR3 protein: CASSESGNTIYF; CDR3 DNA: TGTGCCAGCAGCGAGAGTGGAAACACCATATATTTT
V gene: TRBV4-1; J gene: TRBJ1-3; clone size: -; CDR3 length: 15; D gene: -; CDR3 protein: CASSQIWISGNTIYF; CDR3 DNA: TGCGCCAGCAGCCAAATTTGGATCTCTGGAAACACCATATATTTT
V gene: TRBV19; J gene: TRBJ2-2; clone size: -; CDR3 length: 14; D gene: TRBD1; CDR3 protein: CASGRDRGSGELFF; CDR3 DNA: TGTGCCAGTGGACGGGACAGGGGATCTGGGGAGCTGTTTTTT
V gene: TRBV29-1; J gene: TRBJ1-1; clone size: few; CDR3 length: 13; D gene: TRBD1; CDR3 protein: CSAFGQANTEAFF; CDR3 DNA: TGCAGCGCGTTCGGACAGGCGAACACTGAAGCTTTCTTT
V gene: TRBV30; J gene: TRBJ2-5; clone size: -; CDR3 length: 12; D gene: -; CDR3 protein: CAWSEGAETQYF; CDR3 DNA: TGTGCCTGGAGTGAAGGGGCAGAGACCCAGTACTTC
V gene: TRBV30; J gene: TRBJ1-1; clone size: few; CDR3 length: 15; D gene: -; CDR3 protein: CAWETIFLLNTEAFF; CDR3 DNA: TGTGCCTGGGAGACTATTTTCTTGTTGAACACTGAAGCTTTCTTT
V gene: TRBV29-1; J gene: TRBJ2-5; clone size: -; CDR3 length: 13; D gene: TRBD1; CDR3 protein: CSVGQGLIETQYF; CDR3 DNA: TGCAGCGTCGGACAGGGGTTGATCGAGACCCAGTACTTC
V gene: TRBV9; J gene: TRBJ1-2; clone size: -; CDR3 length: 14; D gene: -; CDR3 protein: CASSVVGTADGYTF; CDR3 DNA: TGTGCCAGCAGCGTAGTAGGGACGGCCGATGGCTACACCTTC
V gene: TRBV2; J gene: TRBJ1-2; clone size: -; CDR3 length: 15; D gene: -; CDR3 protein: CASSVEGLNNYGYTF; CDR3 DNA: TGTGCCAGCAGTGTGGAGGGGCTCAATAACTATGGCTACACCTTC
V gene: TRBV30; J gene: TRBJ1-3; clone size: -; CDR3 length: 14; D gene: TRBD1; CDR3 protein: CAWSGTGAGNTIYF; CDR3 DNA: TGTGCCTGGAGTGGGACAGGCGCTGGAAACACCATATATTTT
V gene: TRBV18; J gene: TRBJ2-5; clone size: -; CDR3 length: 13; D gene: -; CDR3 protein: CASSRVGEETQYF; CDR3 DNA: TGTGCCAGCTCACGGGTTGGAGAAGAGACCCAGTACTTC
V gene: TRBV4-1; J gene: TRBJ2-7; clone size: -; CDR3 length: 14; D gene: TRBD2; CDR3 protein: CAGSQDGAGGEQYF; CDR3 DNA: TGCGCCGGCAGCCAAGATGGAGCGGGAGGCGAGCAGTACTTC
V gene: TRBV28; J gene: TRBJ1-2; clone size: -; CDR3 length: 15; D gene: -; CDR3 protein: CASSSPGGSDYGYTF; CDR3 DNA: TGTGCCAGCAGTTCCCCCGGGGGCAGTGACTATGGCTACACCTTC
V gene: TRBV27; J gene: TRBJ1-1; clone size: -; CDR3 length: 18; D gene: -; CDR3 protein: CASSPPRGRVGKNTEAFF; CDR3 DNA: TGTGCCAGCAGTCCCCCCAGAGGCAGGGTGGGAAAAAACACTGAAGCTTTCTTT
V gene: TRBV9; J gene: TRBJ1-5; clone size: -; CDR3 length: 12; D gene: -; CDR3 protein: CASSGGDQPQHF; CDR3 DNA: TGTGCCAGCAGCGGGGGTGATCAGCCCCAGCATTTT
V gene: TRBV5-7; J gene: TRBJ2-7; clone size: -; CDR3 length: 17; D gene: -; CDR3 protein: CASSPQFYGRPDYEQYF; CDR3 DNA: TGTGCCAGCAGCCCCCAATTTTATGGTAGACCCGACTACGAGCAGTACTTC
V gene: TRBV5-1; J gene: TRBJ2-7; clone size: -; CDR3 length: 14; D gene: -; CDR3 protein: CASSQDSPTYEQYF; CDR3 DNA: TGCGCCAGCAGCCAGGACAGCCCTACCTACGAGCAGTACTTC
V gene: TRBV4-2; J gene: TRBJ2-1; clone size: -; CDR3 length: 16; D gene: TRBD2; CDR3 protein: CASSQVSVAGYNEQFF; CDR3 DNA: TGTGCCAGCAGCCAGGTGTCTGTAGCGGGCTACAATGAGCAGTTCTTC
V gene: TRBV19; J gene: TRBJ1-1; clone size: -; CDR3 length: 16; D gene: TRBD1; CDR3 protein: CASRLNLQGARTEAFF; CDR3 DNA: TGTGCCAGTAGACTCAACCTACAGGGGGCGCGGACTGAAGCTTTCTTT
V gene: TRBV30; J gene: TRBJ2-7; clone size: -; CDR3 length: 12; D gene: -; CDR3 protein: CAWNLDPGEQYF; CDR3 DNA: TGTGCCTGGAATCTAGATCCGGGGGAGCAGTACTTC
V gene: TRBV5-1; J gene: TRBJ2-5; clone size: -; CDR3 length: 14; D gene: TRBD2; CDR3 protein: CASSLTGGVETQYF; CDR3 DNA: TGCGCCAGCAGCTTGACCGGGGGGGTAGAGACCCAGTACTTC
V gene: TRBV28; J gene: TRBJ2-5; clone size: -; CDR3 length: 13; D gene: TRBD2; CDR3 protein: CASRSGGQETQYF; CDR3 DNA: TGTGCCAGCAGGAGCGGGGGTCAAGAGACCCAGTACTTC
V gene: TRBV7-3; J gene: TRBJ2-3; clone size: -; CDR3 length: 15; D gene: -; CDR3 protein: CASSLGLGDTDTQYF; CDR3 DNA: TGTGCCAGCAGCTTAGGGCTAGGAGACACAGATACGCAGTATTTT
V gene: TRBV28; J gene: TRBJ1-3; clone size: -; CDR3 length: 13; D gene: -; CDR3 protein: CASSPNSRNTIYF; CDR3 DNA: TGTGCCAGCAGCCCTAACTCTCGAAACACCATATATTTT
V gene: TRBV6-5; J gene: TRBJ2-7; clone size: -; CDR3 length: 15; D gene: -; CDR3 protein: CASSPTGGHSYEQYF; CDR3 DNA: TGTGCCAGCAGTCCTACAGGTGGACACTCCTACGAGCAGTACTTC
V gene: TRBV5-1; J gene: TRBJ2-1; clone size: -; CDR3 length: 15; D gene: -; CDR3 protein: CASSLTTRPNNEQFF; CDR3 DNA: TGCGCCAGCAGCTTAACTACACGGCCCAACAATGAGCAGTTCTTC
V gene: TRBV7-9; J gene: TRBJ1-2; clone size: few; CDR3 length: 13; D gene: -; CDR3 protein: CASSSRQAGGYTF; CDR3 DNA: TGTGCCAGCAGCTCCCGACAGGCCGGGGGCTACACCTTC
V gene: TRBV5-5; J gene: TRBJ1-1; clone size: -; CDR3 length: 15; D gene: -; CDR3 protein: CASSLTASSATEAFF; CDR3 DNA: TGTGCCAGCAGCTTGACCGCCAGCTCGGCCACTGAAGCTTTCTTT
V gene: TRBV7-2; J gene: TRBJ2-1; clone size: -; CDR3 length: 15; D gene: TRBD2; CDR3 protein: CASSQLAATYNEQFF; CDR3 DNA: TGTGCCAGCAGCCAACTAGCGGCCACCTACAATGAGCAGTTCTTC
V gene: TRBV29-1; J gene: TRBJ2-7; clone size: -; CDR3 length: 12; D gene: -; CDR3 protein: CSVESQDPEQYF; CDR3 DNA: TGCAGCGTTGAATCCCAGGACCCCGAGCAGTACTTC
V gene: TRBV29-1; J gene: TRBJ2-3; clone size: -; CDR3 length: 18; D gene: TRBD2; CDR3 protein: CSTLGLAGPLPSTDTQYF; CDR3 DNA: TGCAGCACCCTGGGACTAGCGGGACCCCTCCCTAGCACAGATACGCAGTATTTT
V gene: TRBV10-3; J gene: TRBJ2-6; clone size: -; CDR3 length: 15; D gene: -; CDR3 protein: CAISESRGGANVLTF; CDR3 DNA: TGTGCCATCAGTGAGTCGCGGGGAGGGGCCAACGTCCTGACTTTC
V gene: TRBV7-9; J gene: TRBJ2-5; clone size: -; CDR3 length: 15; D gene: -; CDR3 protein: CASSLRASVQETQYF; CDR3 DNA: TGTGCCAGCAGCTTACGTGCTAGCGTTCAAGAGACCCAGTACTTC
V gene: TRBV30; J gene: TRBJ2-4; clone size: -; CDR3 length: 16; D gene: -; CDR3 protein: CAWNPGRTPFKNIQYF; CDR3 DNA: TGTGCCTGGAACCCGGGGCGGACCCCTTTCAAAAACATTCAGTACTTC
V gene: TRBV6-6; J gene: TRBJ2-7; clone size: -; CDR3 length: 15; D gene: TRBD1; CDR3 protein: CASSYRGQGSYEQYF; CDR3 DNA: TGTGCCAGCAGTTATAGGGGACAGGGGTCTTACGAGCAGTACTTC
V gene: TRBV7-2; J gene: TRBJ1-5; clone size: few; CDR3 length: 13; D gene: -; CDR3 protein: CASSLESNQPQHF; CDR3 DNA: TGTGCCAGCAGCTTAGAGAGCAATCAGCCCCAGCATTTT